Following are 6 T cell receptor beta chains from one sample sequenced in a study of blood T cell repertoires in COVID-19. Measured with immunoSEQ multiplex PCR; TCRdb has only the in-frame clones, and not every one. The profile covers around 200,000 clones, with 75% to 90% appearing a single time and about 1.3% taken by the ten largest. Specimen: PBMCs or T cells enriched from blood (not recorded which). The receptor source for this set is a man between 25 and 39 years old who had recovered from COVID-19.

The chain recombines TRBV11-2 with TRBJ2-7, with 9 nucleotides matching TRBD2. This CDR3 region has 14 residues. Trimming removed 5 bases from V and 0 bases from J; junction bases left unmatched: 2. Germline values: CDR1 SGHAT, CDR2 FQNNGV. The DNA of the CDR3 is TGTGCCAGCAGCCGACTAGCGGCCTCCTACGAGCAGTACTTC. This gives the protein CASSRLAASYEQYF. Complete variable domain (other parts from reference TRBV11-2 and TRBJ2-7): EAGVAQSPRYKIIEKRQSVAFWCNPISGHATLYWYQQILGQGPKLLIQFQNNGVVDDSQLPKDRFSAERLKGVDSTLKIQPAKLEDSAVYLCASSRLAASYEQYFGPGTRLTVT.

CDR3 sequence: CASSLDRVKGAFF. Written as DNA, the CDR3 is TGTGCCAGCAGTTTAGACAGGGTGAAAGGAGCTTTCTTT. The chain couples TRBV28 to TRBJ1-1; 7 positions agree with TRBD1. The CDR3 is 13 residues long. Per the germline V gene, CDR1 is MDHEN and CDR2 is SYDVKM. J was trimmed by 10 bases and V by 2 bases; bases with no gene match: 7.

The rearrangement uses TRBV19 and TRBJ1-4, with 8 bases that match TRBD1. The CDR3 covers 13 residues. The V segment lost 6 bases and the J segment 3 bases; nucleotides outside the gene matches: 0. Per germline, CDR1 LNHDA and CDR2 SQIVND (reference sequence). The CDR3, as DNA: TGTGCCAGTAGGGACAGGGCTAATGAAAAACTGTTTTTT. It codes for CASRDRANEKLFF.

The chain carries TRBV7-8 and TRBJ2-7, with D possibly TRBD1 on 9 matching bases. The CDR3 contains 19 residues. CDR1 is SGHVS and CDR2 is FQNEAQ in the germline V gene. Deletions cut 2 bases from V and 5 bases from J, with 28 bases between. The CDR3 DNA reads as TGTGCCAGCAGCTTAAGGGGGGACAGGGCTGCGGGAGGAATCCACGAGCAGTACTTC. Residues: CASSLRGDRAAGGIHEQYF.

The V call is TRBV5-6, the J call TRBJ1-6; 8 bases are a match to TRBD1. J lost 6 bases, V lost 3 bases, and 5 bases had no gene match. The CDR3 is made up of 15 amino acids. The germline CDR1 and CDR2 sequences are SGHDT and YYEEEE. CDR3 bases: TGTGCCAGCAGCTCCCAGGGGGCCGGTAATTCACCCCTCCACTTT. Amino acid sequence: CASSSQGAGNSPLHF.

V gene TRBV4-3 combines with J gene TRBJ1-2; unclear D gene. Germline V CDR1 and CDR2: LGHNA, YSLEER. The CDR3 has 12 amino acids. Trimming removed 1 base at V and 7 bases at J, with 7 bases between. CDR3 sequence (DNA): TGCGCCAGCAGCCAAGGCGGGTTTGGCTACACCTTC. Translation gives CASSQGGFGYTF.